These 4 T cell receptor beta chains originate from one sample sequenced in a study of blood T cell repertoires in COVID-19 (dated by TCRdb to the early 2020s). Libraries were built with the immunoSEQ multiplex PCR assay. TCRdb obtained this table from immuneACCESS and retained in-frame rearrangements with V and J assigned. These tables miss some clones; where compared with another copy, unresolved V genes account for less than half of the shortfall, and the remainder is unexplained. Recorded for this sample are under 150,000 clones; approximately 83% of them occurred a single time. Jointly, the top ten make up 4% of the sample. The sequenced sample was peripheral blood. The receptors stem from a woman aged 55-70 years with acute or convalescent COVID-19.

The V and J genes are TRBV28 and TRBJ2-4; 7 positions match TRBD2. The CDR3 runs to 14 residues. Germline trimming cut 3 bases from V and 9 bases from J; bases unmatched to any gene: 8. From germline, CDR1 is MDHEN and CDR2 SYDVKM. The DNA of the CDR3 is TGTGCCAGCAGTTTCGAGGGTCCGGGGGGCATTCAGTACTTC. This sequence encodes CASSFEGPGGIQYF.

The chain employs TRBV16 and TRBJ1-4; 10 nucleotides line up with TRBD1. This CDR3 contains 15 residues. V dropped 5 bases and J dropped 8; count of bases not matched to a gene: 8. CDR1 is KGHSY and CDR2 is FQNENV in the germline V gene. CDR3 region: CASSFSGQGDEKLFF. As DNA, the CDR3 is TGTGCCAGCAGCTTTTCCGGACAGGGGGACGAAAAACTGTTTTTT.

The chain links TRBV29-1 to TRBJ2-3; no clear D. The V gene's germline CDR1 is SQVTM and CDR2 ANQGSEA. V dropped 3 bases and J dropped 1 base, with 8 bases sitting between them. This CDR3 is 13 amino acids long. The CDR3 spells CSVEASGTDTQYF. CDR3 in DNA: TGCAGCGTTGAGGCCAGCGGCACAGATACGCAGTATTTT.

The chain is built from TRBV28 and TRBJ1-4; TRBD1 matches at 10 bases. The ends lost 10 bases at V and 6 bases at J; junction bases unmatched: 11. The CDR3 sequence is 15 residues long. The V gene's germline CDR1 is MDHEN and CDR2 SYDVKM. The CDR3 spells CATKGPGTGDEKLFF. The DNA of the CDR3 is TGTGCCACCAAGGGGCCCGGGACAGGGGATGAAAAACTGTTTTTT.